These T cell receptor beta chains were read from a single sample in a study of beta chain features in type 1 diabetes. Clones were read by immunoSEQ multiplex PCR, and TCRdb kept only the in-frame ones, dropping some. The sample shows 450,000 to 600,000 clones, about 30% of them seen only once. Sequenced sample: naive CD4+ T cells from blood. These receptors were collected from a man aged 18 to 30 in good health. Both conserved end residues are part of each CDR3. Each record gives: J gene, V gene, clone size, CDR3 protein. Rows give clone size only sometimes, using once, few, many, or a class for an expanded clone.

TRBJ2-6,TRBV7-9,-,CASSHDRARANVLTF
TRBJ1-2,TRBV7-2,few,CASSQPGRGGYTF
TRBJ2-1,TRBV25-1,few,CASSAYFAGEQFF
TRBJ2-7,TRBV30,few,CAWRPDVYEQYF
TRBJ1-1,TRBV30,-,CAWSVGAEAFF
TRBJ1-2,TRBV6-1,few,CASSAPGQGSYGYTF
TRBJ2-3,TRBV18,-,CASSYNVADTQYF
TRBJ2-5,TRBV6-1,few,CASSELAGGPTQYF
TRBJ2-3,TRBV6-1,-,CASLPTSTDTQYF
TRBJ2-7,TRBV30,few,CAWRGDRVTYEQYF
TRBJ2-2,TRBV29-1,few,CSVGTSGNTGELFF
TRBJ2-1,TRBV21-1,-,CASSKVGRSYNEQFF